Listed below are T cell receptor beta chains from one sample, sequenced in a study of cytomegalovirus exposure and HLA in healthy donors. Profiled with immunoSEQ multiplex PCR; TCRdb holds only in-frame clones, not every one. Here the sample table reports around 100,000 clones. The sample taken for sequencing was PBMCs. Receptors originate from a woman aged 30 to 39 in good health and CMV-seronegative. CDR3s include the opening cysteine and the closing phenylalanine or tryptophan. The D gene is left open where the match is weak.

V gene: TRBV7-6
D gene: TRBD1
J gene: TRBJ1-2
CDR3 protein: CASSIGQEGYYGYTF
CDR3 DNA: TGTGCCAGCAGTATAGGACAGGAAGGCTACTATGGCTACACCTTC

V gene: TRBV30
D gene: -
J gene: TRBJ1-5
CDR3 protein: CAWSPTRGGHQPQHF
CDR3 DNA: TGTGCCTGGAGTCCGACGAGGGGAGGGCATCAGCCCCAGCATTTT

V gene: TRBV7-9
D gene: -
J gene: TRBJ2-7
CDR3 protein: CASSLDFTHYEQYF
CDR3 DNA: TGTGCCAGCAGTCTCGACTTTACCCACTACGAGCAGTACTTC

V gene: TRBV5-5
D gene: TRBD1
J gene: TRBJ1-4
CDR3 protein: CASRGTGNEKLFF
CDR3 DNA: TGTGCCAGCAGAGGGACAGGTAATGAAAAACTGTTTTTT

V gene: TRBV5-4
D gene: -
J gene: TRBJ1-3
CDR3 protein: CASSSGNTIYF
CDR3 DNA: TGTGCCAGCTCGTCTGGAAACACCATATATTTT

V gene: TRBV28
D gene: -
J gene: TRBJ2-1
CDR3 protein: CASSPIVTGMEQFF
CDR3 DNA: TGTGCCAGCAGCCCAATCGTTACAGGGATGGAGCAGTTCTTC

V gene: TRBV6-5
D gene: -
J gene: TRBJ1-1
CDR3 protein: CASSLGHRLGGEAFF
CDR3 DNA: TGTGCCAGCAGCCTGGGACACCGGCTTGGGGGTGAAGCTTTCTTT

V gene: TRBV6-5
D gene: -
J gene: TRBJ2-7
CDR3 protein: CASTRTSSYEQYF
CDR3 DNA: TGTGCCAGCACCCGGACAAGCTCCTACGAGCAGTACTTC

V gene: TRBV27
D gene: TRBD1
J gene: TRBJ1-6
CDR3 protein: CASSFGQGKVPLHF
CDR3 DNA: TGTGCCAGCAGTTTTGGACAGGGAAAGGTCCCCCTCCACTTT

V gene: TRBV5-1
D gene: TRBD1
J gene: TRBJ1-5
CDR3 protein: CASSLGDSWSNQPQHF
CDR3 DNA: TGCGCCAGCAGCTTAGGGGACAGTTGGAGCAATCAGCCCCAGCATTTT

V gene: TRBV27
D gene: TRBD1
J gene: TRBJ2-7
CDR3 protein: CASSFGTGFYEQYF
CDR3 DNA: TGTGCCAGCAGTTTCGGGACAGGGTTCTACGAGCAGTACTTC

V gene: TRBV19
D gene: -
J gene: TRBJ1-4
CDR3 protein: CASSSREEKLFF
CDR3 DNA: TGTGCCTCGTCATCTAGGGAGGAAAAACTGTTTTTT

V gene: TRBV2
D gene: TRBD1
J gene: TRBJ1-6
CDR3 protein: CASSPGTGTSPLHF
CDR3 DNA: TGTGCCAGCAGTCCCGGGACAGGGACTTCACCCCTCCACTTT

V gene: TRBV7-9
D gene: -
J gene: TRBJ2-3
CDR3 protein: CASSQDQSGAVDTQYF
CDR3 DNA: TGTGCCAGCAGCCAAGATCAGTCGGGAGCCGTGGATACGCAGTATTTT

V gene: TRBV28
D gene: -
J gene: TRBJ1-2
CDR3 protein: CASNLSLYGYTF
CDR3 DNA: TGTGCCAGCAACCTCTCACTCTATGGCTACACCTTC

V gene: TRBV7-9
D gene: TRBD1
J gene: TRBJ2-7
CDR3 protein: CASSLGQGKVVEQYF
CDR3 DNA: TGTGCCAGCAGCTTAGGACAGGGTAAGGTCGTAGAGCAGTACTTC

V gene: TRBV27
D gene: TRBD2
J gene: TRBJ2-5
CDR3 protein: CASSLSGGAETQYF
CDR3 DNA: TGTGCCAGCAGTTTGAGCGGGGGGGCGGAGACCCAGTACTTC

V gene: TRBV29-1
D gene: -
J gene: TRBJ2-2
CDR3 protein: CSVVPRAGELFF
CDR3 DNA: TGCAGCGTTGTGCCGAGGGCCGGGGAGCTGTTTTTT

V gene: TRBV7-2
D gene: TRBD1
J gene: TRBJ1-5
CDR3 protein: CASSFNRKGAQHF
CDR3 DNA: TGTGCCAGCAGCTTTAATCGAAAGGGGGCACAGCATTTT

V gene: TRBV5-1
D gene: -
J gene: TRBJ2-7
CDR3 protein: CASSLVGGRSYEQYF
CDR3 DNA: TGCGCCAGCAGCTTGGTCGGGGGGCGCTCCTACGAGCAGTACTTC

V gene: TRBV19
D gene: TRBD2
J gene: TRBJ2-1
CDR3 protein: CASSPNSGGVYNEQFF
CDR3 DNA: TGTGCCAGTAGTCCAAATAGCGGGGGGGTTTACAATGAGCAGTTCTTC

V gene: TRBV29-1
D gene: -
J gene: TRBJ1-2
CDR3 protein: CSVEDWGHYYGYTF
CDR3 DNA: TGCAGCGTTGAAGATTGGGGGCATTACTATGGCTACACCTTC

V gene: TRBV7-3
D gene: -
J gene: TRBJ1-1
CDR3 protein: CASSLTTRGQTNTEAFF
CDR3 DNA: TGTGCCAGCAGCTTAACGACGCGTGGACAGACGAACACTGAAGCTTTCTTT

V gene: TRBV6-1
D gene: -
J gene: TRBJ1-4
CDR3 protein: CATLGGATNEKLFF
CDR3 DNA: TGTGCCACACTAGGGGGGGCAACTAATGAAAAACTGTTTTTT

V gene: TRBV6-1
D gene: -
J gene: TRBJ1-3
CDR3 protein: CASSEFGGDSGNTIYF
CDR3 DNA: TGTGCCAGCAGTGAATTTGGCGGGGACTCTGGAAACACCATATATTTT

V gene: TRBV4-1
D gene: -
J gene: TRBJ1-5
CDR3 protein: CASSQERHQGGNQPQHF
CDR3 DNA: TGCGCCAGCAGCCAAGAGAGGCATCAAGGTGGCAATCAGCCCCAGCATTTT

V gene: TRBV28
D gene: TRBD2
J gene: TRBJ2-1
CDR3 protein: CASSLTSGRAYNEQFF
CDR3 DNA: TGTGCCAGCAGTCTAACTAGCGGGAGGGCCTACAATGAGCAGTTCTTC

V gene: TRBV5-6
D gene: -
J gene: TRBJ2-5
CDR3 protein: CASSRGTPAQETQYF
CDR3 DNA: TGTGCCAGCAGCCGAGGGACTCCGGCACAAGAGACCCAGTACTTC